The 10 T cell receptor beta chains below all came from one sample that was sequenced in a study of a mutant IDH1 vaccine in newly diagnosed glioma. Their antigen targets remain unknown. Only in-frame clones appear in the TCRdb table, and some are missing; sequencing was by immunoSEQ multiplex PCR. The repertoire holds more than 20,000 clones, around three quarters seen once, with 6.5% to 9% in the top ten. Sample time point: week 11, during vaccination. Mutant IDH1 20-mer peptide, at 300 ug, made up each vaccine dose, with topical imiquimod. The sample here was PBMCs, taken from a glioma patient whose treatment included an IDH1 peptide vaccine. The source of these receptors is a man between 40 and 49 years old with glioma.

J is TRBJ2-1 and V is TRBV9; a weak D match, TRBD1 (6 bases). The CDR3 contains 13 residues. From germline, CDR1 is SGDLS and CDR2 YYNGEE. V lost 0 bases to trimming and J lost 9 bases, with 10 bases between them. This chain's CDR3 is CASSVGTGSEQFF. CDR3 bases: TGTGCCAGCAGCGTAGGAACAGGGAGTGAGCAGTTCTTC.

For the CDR3, the DNA is TGCAGCGTTGAAGTCCCATTGTGGGGGGAGACCCAGTACTTC. This sequence encodes CSVEVPLWGETQYF. This chain links TRBV29-1 with TRBJ2-5; the D gene could be TRBD1 or TRBD2 (5 bases each). The CDR3 sequence is 14 residues long. Germline CDR1 reads SQVTM; CDR2 reads ANQGSEA. The germline V and J ends were trimmed by 1 base and 5 bases, with 14 bases remaining between them.

This chain joins TRBV30 and TRBJ1-6, with 7 bases lining up with TRBD1. Germline values: CDR1 GTSNPN, CDR2 SVGIG (reference sequence). Trimming removed 4 bases from V and 6 bases from J; junction bases left unmatched: 9. The CDR3 sequence is 15 residues long. The CDR3 is CAWTQGGARNSPLHF. The CDR3 DNA reads as TGTGCCTGGACTCAGGGGGGGGCTCGTAATTCACCCCTCCACTTT.

Concerning this clone itself: Germline is not matched at one junction end, which may reflect a read error. The chain is built from TRBV6-5 and TRBJ1-1; unclear D gene. The germline gives CDR1 MNHEY, CDR2 SVGAGI. The CDR3 is made up of 14 amino acids. The CDR3 spells CAISVSGRETEAFF. CDR3 nucleotide sequence: TGTGCCATCAGTGTATCCGGGAGAGAAACTGAAGCTTTCTTT.

The chain uses TRBV14 and TRBJ1-1; tentatively, D is TRBD1 (5 bases). This CDR3 is built from 15 residues. Germline V CDR1 and CDR2: SGHDN, FVKESK. V shed 2 bases and J shed 1 base, with 11 bases lying between them. CDR3 protein: CASSQWGGKNTEAFF. CDR3 bases: TGTGCCAGCAGCCAATGGGGGGGAAAGAACACTGAAGCTTTCTTT.

The chain employs TRBV10-2 and TRBJ2-2; possible D gene TRBD2, 6 bases. The germline V gene has CDR1 WSHSY and CDR2 SAAADI. The V end lost 5 bases, the J end lost 7 bases, and 14 bases lay between the germline ends. The CDR3 spans 14 residues. The CDR3 nucleotides read TGCGCCAGCAGTCCCAACCGGGAGATCGGGGAGCTGTTTTTT. It codes for CASSPNREIGELFF.

The chain employs TRBV2 and TRBJ1-5, with 8 bases identical to TRBD1. V was pared by 8 bases and J by 7 bases, with 7 bases of the junction left unmatched. This CDR3 region has 13 residues. Germline V gene lookup returns CDR1 SNHLY and CDR2 FYNNEI. The CDR3 DNA is TGTGCCAGCTCGACAGGGGTAGTCCAGCCCCAGCATTTT. Its translation: CASSTGVVQPQHF.

With respect to this clone: The identical CDR3 is also encoded by other nucleotide sequences in the sample. The rearrangement uses TRBV6-6 and TRBJ2-7, with 12 positions matching TRBD2. The germline CDR1 and CDR2 sequences are MNHNY and SVGAGI (reference sequence). This CDR3 contains 14 residues. V shed 6 bases, J shed 7 bases, and the junction held 7 bases outside the gene matches. The CDR3 loop reads CASSRLAGVGEQYF. CDR3 nucleotides: TGTGCCAGCAGCCGACTAGCGGGAGTGGGGGAGCAGTACTTC.

CDR3 protein: CASSFTGGETQYF. The DNA for the CDR3 is TGTGCCAGCAGCTTCACGGGAGGAGAGACCCAGTACTTC. The rearrangement joins TRBV11-3 to TRBJ2-5; TRBD2 matches at 7 bases. CDR1 and CDR2 (germline): SGHNT, YENEEA. This CDR3 has 13 residues. Trimming at V came to 3 bases and at J to 4 bases, leaving 2 bases not matched to a gene.

The chain links TRBV19 to TRBJ1-5; the D gene is possibly TRBD1 (6 bases). The CDR3 spans 15 residues. Trimming pared 5 bases from V and 7 bases from J, leaving 18 bases between. Per the germline V gene, CDR1 is LNHDA and CDR2 is SQIVND (reference sequence). CDR3 loop: CASSWGGQGRQPQHF. The CDR3 DNA sequence: TGTGCCAGTAGTTGGGGGGGGCAGGGGAGACAGCCCCAGCATTTT.